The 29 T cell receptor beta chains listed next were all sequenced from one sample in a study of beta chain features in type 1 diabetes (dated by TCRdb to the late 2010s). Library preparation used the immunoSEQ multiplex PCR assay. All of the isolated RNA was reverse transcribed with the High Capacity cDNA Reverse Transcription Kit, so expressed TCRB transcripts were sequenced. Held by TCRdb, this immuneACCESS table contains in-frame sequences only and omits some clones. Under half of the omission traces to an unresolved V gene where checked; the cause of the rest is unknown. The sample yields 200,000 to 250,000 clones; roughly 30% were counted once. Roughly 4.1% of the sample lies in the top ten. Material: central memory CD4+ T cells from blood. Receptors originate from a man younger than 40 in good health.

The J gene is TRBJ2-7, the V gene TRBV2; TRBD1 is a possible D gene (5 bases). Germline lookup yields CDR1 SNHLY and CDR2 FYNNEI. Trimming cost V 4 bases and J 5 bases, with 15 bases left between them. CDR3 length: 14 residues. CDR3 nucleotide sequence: TGTGCCAGCAGTGTCGACAGAAGTAATGACGAGCAGTACTTC. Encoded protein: CASSVDRSNDEQYF.

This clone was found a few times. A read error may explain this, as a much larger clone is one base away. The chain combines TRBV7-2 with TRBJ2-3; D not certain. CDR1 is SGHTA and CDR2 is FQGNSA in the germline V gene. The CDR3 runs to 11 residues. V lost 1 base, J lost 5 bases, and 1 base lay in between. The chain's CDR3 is CASSLVDTQYF. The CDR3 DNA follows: TGTGCCAGCAGCTTAGTAGATACGCAGTATTTT.

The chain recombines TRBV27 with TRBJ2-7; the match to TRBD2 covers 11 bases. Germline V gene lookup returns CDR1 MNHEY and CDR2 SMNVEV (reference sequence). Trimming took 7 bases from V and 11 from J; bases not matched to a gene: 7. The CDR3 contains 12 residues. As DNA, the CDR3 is TGTGCCAGCACATTAGCGGGGGGGCCGGAGTACTTC. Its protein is CASTLAGGPEYF.

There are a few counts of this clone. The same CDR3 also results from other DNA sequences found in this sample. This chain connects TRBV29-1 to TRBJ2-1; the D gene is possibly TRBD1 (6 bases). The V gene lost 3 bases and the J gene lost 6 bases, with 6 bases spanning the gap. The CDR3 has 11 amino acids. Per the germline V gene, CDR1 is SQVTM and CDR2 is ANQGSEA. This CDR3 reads CSVDRGNEQFF. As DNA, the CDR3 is TGCAGCGTTGACAGGGGCAATGAGCAGTTCTTC.

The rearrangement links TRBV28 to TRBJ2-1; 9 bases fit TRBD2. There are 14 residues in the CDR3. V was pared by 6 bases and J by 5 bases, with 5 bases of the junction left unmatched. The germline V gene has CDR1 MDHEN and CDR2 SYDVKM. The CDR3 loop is CASRAGGRDNEQFF. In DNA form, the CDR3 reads TGTGCCAGCAGAGCGGGAGGTCGGGACAATGAGCAGTTCTTC. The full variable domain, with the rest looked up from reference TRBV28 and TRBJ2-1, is DVKVTQSSRYLVKRTGEKVFLECVQDMDHENMFWYRQDPGLGLRLIYFSYDVKMKEKGDIPEGYSVSREKKERFSLILESASTNQTSMYLCASRAGGRDNEQFFGPGTRLTVL.

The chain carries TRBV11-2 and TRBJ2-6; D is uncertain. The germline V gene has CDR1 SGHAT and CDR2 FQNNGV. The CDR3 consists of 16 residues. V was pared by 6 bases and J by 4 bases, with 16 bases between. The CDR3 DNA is TGTGCCAGCAGTAATTCTCTGGGTTCCGGGGCCAACGTCCTGACTTTC. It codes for CASSNSLGSGANVLTF.

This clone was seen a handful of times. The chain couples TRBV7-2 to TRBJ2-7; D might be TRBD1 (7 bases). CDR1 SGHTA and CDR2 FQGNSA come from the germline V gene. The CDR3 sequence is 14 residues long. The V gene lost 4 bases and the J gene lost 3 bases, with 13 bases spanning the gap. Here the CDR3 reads CASSSYRGGYEQYF. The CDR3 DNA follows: TGTGCCAGCAGCTCCTACAGGGGAGGCTACGAGCAGTACTTC.

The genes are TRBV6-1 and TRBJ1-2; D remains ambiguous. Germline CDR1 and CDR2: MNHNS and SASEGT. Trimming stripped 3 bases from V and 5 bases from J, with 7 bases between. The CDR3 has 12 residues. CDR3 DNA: TGTGCCAGCAGTGAGGGTTCATATGGCTACACCTTC. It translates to CASSEGSYGYTF.

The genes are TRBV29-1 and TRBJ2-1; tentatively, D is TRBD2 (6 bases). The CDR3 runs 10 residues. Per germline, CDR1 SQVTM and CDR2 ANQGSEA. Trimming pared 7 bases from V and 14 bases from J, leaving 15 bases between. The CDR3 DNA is TGCAGCGCCAAACTAGGGGAGGAGTTCTTC. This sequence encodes CSAKLGEEFF.

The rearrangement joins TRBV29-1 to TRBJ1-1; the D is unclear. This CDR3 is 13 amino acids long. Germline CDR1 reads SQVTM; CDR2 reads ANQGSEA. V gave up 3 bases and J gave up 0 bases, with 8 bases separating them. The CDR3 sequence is CSVEPDLNTEAFF. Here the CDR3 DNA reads TGCAGCGTTGAGCCTGATCTGAACACTGAAGCTTTCTTT.

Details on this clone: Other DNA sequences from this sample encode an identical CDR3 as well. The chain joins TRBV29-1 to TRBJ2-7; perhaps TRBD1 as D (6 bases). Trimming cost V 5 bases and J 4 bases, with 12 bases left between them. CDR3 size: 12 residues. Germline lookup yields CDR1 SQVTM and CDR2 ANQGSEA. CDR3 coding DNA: TGCAGCGTTTTAGGCCAGGGGTACGAGCAGTACTTC. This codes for CSVLGQGYEQYF.

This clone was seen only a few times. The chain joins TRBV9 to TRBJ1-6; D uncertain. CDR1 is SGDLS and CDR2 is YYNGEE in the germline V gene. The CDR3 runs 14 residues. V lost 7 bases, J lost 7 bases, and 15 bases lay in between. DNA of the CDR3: TGTGCCAGCCAACCGTCGAGAGAAAATTCACCCCTCCACTTT. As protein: CASQPSRENSPLHF.

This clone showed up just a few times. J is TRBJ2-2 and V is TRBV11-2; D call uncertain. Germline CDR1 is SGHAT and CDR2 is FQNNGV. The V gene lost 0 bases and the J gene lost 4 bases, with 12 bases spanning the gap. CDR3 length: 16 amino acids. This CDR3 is CASSLDSRPGTGELFF. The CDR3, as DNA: TGTGCCAGCAGCTTAGATTCCAGGCCCGGCACCGGGGAGCTGTTTTTT.

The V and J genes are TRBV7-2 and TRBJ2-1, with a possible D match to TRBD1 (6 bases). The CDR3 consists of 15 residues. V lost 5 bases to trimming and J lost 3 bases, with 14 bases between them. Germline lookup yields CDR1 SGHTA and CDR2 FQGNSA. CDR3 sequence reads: CASSPPQGSYNEQFF. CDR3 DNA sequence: TGTGCCAGCAGCCCTCCCCAGGGGAGCTACAATGAGCAGTTCTTC.

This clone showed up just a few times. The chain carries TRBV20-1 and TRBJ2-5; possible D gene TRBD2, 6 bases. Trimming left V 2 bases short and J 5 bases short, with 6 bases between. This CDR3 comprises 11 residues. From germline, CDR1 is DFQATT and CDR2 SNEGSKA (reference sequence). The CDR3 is CSARREETQYF. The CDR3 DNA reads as TGCAGTGCTAGACGGGAGGAGACCCAGTACTTC.

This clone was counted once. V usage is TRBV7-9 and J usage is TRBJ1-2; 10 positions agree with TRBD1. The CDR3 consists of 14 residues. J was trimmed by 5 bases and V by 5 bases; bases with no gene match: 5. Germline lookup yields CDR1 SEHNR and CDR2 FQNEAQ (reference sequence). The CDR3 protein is CASSAGTGAYGYTF. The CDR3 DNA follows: TGTGCCAGCAGCGCCGGGACAGGGGCATATGGCTACACCTTC.

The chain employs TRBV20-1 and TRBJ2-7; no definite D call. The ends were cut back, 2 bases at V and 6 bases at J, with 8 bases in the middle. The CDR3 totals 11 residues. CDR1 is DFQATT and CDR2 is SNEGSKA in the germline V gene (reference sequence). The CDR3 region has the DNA TGCAGTGCTAGACCCGGAGCCGAGCAGTACTTC. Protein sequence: CSARPGAEQYF.

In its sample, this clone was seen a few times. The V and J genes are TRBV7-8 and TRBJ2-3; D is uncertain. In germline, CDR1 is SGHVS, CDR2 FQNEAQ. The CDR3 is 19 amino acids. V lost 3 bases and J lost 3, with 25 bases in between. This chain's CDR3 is CASSFHMKRSRSSTDTQYF. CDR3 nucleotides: TGTGCCAGCAGCTTCCACATGAAAAGATCCCGGAGTTCTACAGATACGCAGTATTTT.

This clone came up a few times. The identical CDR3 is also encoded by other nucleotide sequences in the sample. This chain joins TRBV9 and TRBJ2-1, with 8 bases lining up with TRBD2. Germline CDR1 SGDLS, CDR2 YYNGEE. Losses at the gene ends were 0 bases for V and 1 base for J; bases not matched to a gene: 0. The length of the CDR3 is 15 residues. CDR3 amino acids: CASSVAGGSYNEQFF. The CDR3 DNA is TGTGCCAGCAGCGTAGCGGGAGGGTCCTACAATGAGCAGTTCTTC.

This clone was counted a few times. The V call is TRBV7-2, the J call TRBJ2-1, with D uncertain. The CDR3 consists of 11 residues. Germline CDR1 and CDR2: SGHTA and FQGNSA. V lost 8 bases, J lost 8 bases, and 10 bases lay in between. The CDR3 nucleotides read TGTGCCAGCGCCCCTCGGGATGAGCAGTTCTTC. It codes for CASAPRDEQFF.

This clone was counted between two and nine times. DNA for the CDR3: TGCGCCAGCAGCCAAGAGGTGGGAGGGAGTCAGCCCCAGCATTTT. This sequence encodes CASSQEVGGSQPQHF. The chain links TRBV4-3 to TRBJ1-5; D is undetermined. The CDR3 covers 15 residues. Between the trimmed V and J ends, which lost 0 bases and 6 bases, there was a span of 12 bases. CDR1 LGHNA and CDR2 YSLEER come from the germline V gene.

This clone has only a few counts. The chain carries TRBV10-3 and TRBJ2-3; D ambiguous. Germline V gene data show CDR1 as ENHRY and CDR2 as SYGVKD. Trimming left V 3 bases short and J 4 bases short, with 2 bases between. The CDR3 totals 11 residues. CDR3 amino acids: CAISESDTQYF. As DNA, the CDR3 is TGTGCCATCAGTGAATCAGATACGCAGTATTTT.

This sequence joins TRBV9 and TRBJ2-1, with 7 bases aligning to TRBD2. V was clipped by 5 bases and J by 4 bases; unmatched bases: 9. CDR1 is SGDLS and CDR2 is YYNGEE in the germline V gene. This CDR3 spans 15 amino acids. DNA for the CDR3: TGTGCCAGCAGACCCCCGGGGGGAGAATACAATGAGCAGTTCTTC. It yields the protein CASRPPGGEYNEQFF. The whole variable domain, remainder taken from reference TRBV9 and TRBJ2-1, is DSGVTQTPKHLITATGQRVTLRCSPRSGDLSVYWYQQSLDQGLQFLIQYYNGEERAKGNILERFSAQQFPDLHSELNLSSLELGDSALYFCASRPPGGEYNEQFFGPGTRLTVL.

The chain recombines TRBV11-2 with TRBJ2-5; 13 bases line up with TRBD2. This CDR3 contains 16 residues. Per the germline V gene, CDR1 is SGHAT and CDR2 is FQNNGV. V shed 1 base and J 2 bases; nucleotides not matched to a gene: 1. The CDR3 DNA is TGTGCCAGCAGCTTAGGACTAGCGGGAGGACAAGAGACCCAGTACTTC. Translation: CASSLGLAGGQETQYF.

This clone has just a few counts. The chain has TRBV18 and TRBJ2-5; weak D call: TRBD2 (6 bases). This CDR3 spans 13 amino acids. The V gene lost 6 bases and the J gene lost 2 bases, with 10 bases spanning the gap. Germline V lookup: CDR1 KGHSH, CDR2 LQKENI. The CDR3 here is CASSRGKQETQYF. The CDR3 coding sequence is TGTGCCAGCTCCCGCGGGAAGCAAGAGACCCAGTACTTC.

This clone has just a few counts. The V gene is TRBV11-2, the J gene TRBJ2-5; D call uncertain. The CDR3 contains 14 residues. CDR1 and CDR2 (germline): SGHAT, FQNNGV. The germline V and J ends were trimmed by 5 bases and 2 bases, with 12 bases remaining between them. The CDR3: CASSQRLTQETQYF. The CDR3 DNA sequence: TGTGCCAGCAGCCAACGACTGACTCAAGAGACCCAGTACTTC.

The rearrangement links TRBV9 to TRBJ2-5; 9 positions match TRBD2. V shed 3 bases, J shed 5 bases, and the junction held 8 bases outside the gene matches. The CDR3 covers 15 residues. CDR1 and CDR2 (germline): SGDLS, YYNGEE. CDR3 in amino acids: CASSASGLAAETQYF. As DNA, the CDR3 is TGTGCCAGCAGCGCCTCGGGACTAGCAGCGGAGACCCAGTACTTC.

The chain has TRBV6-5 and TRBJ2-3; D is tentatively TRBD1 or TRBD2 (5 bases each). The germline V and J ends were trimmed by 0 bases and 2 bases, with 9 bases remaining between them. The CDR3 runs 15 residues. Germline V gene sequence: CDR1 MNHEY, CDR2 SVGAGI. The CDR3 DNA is TGTGCCAGCAGTTACTCCTGGGGGTCCACAGATACGCAGTATTTT. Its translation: CASSYSWGSTDTQYF.

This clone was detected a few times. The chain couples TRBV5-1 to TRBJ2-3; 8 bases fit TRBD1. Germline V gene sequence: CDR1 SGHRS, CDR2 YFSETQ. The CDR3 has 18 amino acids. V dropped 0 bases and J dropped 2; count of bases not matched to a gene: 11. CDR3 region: CASSLGTGIRSNTDTQYF. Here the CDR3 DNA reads TGCGCCAGCAGCTTGGGGACAGGGATACGATCTAACACAGATACGCAGTATTTT.